The clone carrying this T cell receptor (beta chain) was picked up one time. Its antigen is unknown. The authors ran a second PCR of roughly 7 to 11 cycles using a sample-barcoded 5' primer and a J-beta primer mix. MiXCR, applied by TCRdb to the 5' RACE reads, yields one record per CDR3 protein. The sample has about 1.4 million distinct CDR3 sequences, approximately 59% seen once. These data originate in a study of blood T cells in healthy people across ages. Looking at the study overall: Using template switching, researchers captured about one barcoded beta molecule for each two T cells.

Findings of the study overall: Total diversity from one million sequenced T cells was likely underestimated. It was not possible, with unsorted PBMCs, to conclusively compare naive and antigen-experienced cells.

Germline CDR1 SGHDN, CDR2 FVKESK. V lost 0 bases to trimming and J lost 3 bases, with 12 bases between them. This CDR3 spans 15 amino acids. Russia was home to the donors, healthy Caucasian individuals aged 6 to 90. The chain has TRBV14 and TRBJ2-7; D ambiguous. The source of this sequence is a man aged 18 to 30 in good health. The material sequenced was blood. Written as DNA, the CDR3 is TGTGCCAGCAGCCAAGATAGGTTGCGGAGCTACGAGCAGTACTTC. This codes for CASSQDRLRSYEQYF.